This passage covers 17 T cell receptor beta chains from one sample sequenced in a study of Graves' ophthalmopathy and Graves' hyperthyroidism (dated by TCRdb to 2017 to 2018). Sequencer: Illumina HiSeq 2000. For repertoire sequencing, TCR beta CDR3 regions were amplified from RNA transcripts. The first round of RT-PCR was done with HTBI primers and the Qiagen OneStep RT-PCR kit, and was followed by a second round of multiplex PCR, then size selection and purification. TCRdb took the public reads, trimmed them with fastp at Q25, ran MiXCR for clone calling and kept in-frame beta chains. Rows with a matching CDR3 protein are joined into one entry that keeps the most common DNA and genes. Within this sample are around 36,000 distinct CDR3 sequences, with roughly 50% of them counted one time only. The ten largest account for 20% to 30% of the sample. Material: peripheral blood. Every receptor here comes from an adult woman with stable Graves' hyperthyroidism.

This clonotype was seen repeatedly, ten times or more. The chain carries TRBV28 and TRBJ2-7; unclear D gene. Germline CDR1 and CDR2: MDHEN and SYDVKM. V was shortened by 3 bases and J by 3 bases, with 15 bases between the two germline ends. This CDR3 comprises 15 residues. The CDR3 is CASSFYLEEDYEQYF. CDR3 coding DNA: TGTGCCAGCAGTTTTTATCTGGAAGAGGACTACGAGCAGTACTTC.

This clonotype is termed medium-sized. The chain combines TRBV7-2 with TRBJ1-6, with D unclear. From germline, CDR1 is SGHTA and CDR2 FQGNSA. Trimming shortened V by 0 bases and J by 0 bases, and 6 bases separated the two germline ends. CDR3 length: 16 residues. CDR3 in amino acids: CASSLAQSSYNSPLHF. The CDR3 DNA follows: TGTGCCAGCAGCTTAGCACAGAGCTCCTATAATTCACCCCTCCACTTT.

This clonotype was picked up many times. This chain links TRBV5-1 with TRBJ2-7, with 8 nucleotides matching TRBD2. CDR1 and CDR2 (germline): SGHRS, YFSETQ. The CDR3 consists of 16 residues. With 4 bases clipped from V and 6 bases from J, the junction kept 15 bases outside the gene matches. The CDR3 bases are TGCGCCAGCAGCCTCATAGCGGGAACGCTTAGACGCGAGCAGTACTTC. It encodes CASSLIAGTLRREQYF.

This clonotype was recorded many times. This rearrangement joins TRBV12-3 or TRBV12-4 to TRBJ2-7, with D tentatively TRBD2 (6 bases). The CDR3 totals 14 residues. Between the trimmed V and J ends, which lost 8 bases and 4 bases, there was a span of 18 bases. CDR3 bases: TGTGCCAGCCAACCTGGCGGGGTCGGGTACGAGCAGTACTTC. This codes for CASQPGGVGYEQYF.

This clonotype was counted many times. CDR3 amino acids: CSCGARTDTQYF. For the CDR3, the DNA is TGCTCGTGTGGGGCCCGCACAGATACGCAGTATTTT. The chain links TRBV10-2 to TRBJ2-3; TRBD1 is a possible D gene (5 bases). The CDR3 has 12 residues. Germline CDR1 reads WSHSY; CDR2 reads SAAADI.

This clonotype has a count of ten or more. This chain uses TRBV6-6 with TRBJ1-1; TRBD1 aligns across 7 bases. This CDR3 comprises 14 residues. Per the germline V gene, CDR1 is MNHNY and CDR2 is SVGAGI (reference sequence). J was trimmed by 6 bases and V by 0 bases; bases with no gene match: 4. Here the CDR3 reads CASSYSQGVAEAFF. The CDR3 region has the DNA TGTGCCAGCAGTTACTCGCAGGGGGTGGCTGAAGCTTTCTTT.

This clonotype is medium-sized. This chain links TRBV15 with TRBJ1-2, with a possible D match to TRBD1 (5 bases). Trimming took off 10 bases at V and 3 bases at J, with 12 bases between the two ends. Per germline, CDR1 LNHNV and CDR2 YYDKDF (reference sequence). The CDR3 totals 12 residues. The CDR3 protein is CAIRGDYYGYTF. The DNA for the CDR3 is TGTGCCATCCGAGGGGATTACTATGGCTACACCTTC.

This clonotype was counted once. The chain has TRBV7-8 and TRBJ2-7, with 10 nucleotides matching TRBD1. CDR3 length equals 18 residues. V was clipped by 1 base and J by 0 bases; unmatched bases: 9. Germline CDR1 and CDR2: SGHVS and FQNEAQ. CDR3 sequence reads: CASSLGAVGTGASYEQYF. Written as DNA, the CDR3 is TGTGCCAGCAGCTTAGGTGCGGTTGGGACAGGGGCCTCCTACGAGCAGTACTTC. The full variable domain, rest sourced from reference TRBV7-8 and TRBJ2-7, is GAGVSQSPRYKVAKRGQDVALRCDPISGHVSLFWYQQALGQGPEFLTYFQNEAQLDKSGLPSDRFFAERPEGSVSTLKIQRTQQEDSAVYLCASSLGAVGTGASYEQYFGPGTRLTVT.

This clonotype occurred once. This chain links TRBV13 with TRBJ2-1; 8 bases align to TRBD1. J gave up 5 bases and V 5 bases, and 11 bases lay outside the gene matches. Per germline, CDR1 PRHDT and CDR2 FYEKMQ (reference sequence). CDR3 length: 16 amino acids. In DNA form, the CDR3 reads TGTGCCAGCAGCCTCTCCAGGGACAGGTTTGACAATGAGCAGTTCTTC. It translates to CASSLSRDRFDNEQFF.

This clonotype was detected many times. The genes are TRBV7-8 and TRBJ1-2; possible D gene TRBD1, 5 bases. Germline loops: CDR1 SGHVS, CDR2 FQNEAQ. Trimming cost V 6 bases and J 4 bases, with 21 bases left between them. The CDR3 is 16 residues long. The CDR3 loop reads CASSILRDPRGYGYTF. The CDR3 bases are TGTGCCAGCAGTATTCTTCGGGACCCTCGAGGCTATGGCTACACCTTC. Based on the CDR3 plus reference TRBV7-8 and TRBJ1-2, the full variable domain is GAGVSQSPRYKVAKRGQDVALRCDPISGHVSLFWYQQALGQGPEFLTYFQNEAQLDKSGLPSDRFFAERPEGSVSTLKIQRTQQEDSAVYLCASSILRDPRGYGYTFGSGTRLTVV.

The CDR3 nucleotides read TGTGCCAGCAGCCAAGGGCTAGCGGGAGGCCTATTCCCCTACGAGCAGTACTTC. This gives the protein CASSQGLAGGLFPYEQYF. V and J are TRBV14 and TRBJ2-7, with 11 positions matching TRBD2. The trim removed 1 base at V and 2 bases at J, leaving 10 bases unmatched. The CDR3 has 18 residues. CDR1 and CDR2 (germline): SGHDN, FVKESK.

The chain is built from TRBV10-3 and TRBJ1-2; D might be TRBD1 (5 bases). Germline CDR1 and CDR2: ENHRY and SYGVKD. The CDR3 is made up of 13 amino acids. CDR3 DNA: TGTGCTCAAGGGAAGGGGCGTAGCTATGGCTACACCTTC. This encodes CAQGKGRSYGYTF.

This clonotype is hyperexpanded within its sample. The rearrangement joins TRBV29-1 to TRBJ1-1; 7 nucleotides agree with TRBD1. The V segment lost 7 bases and the J segment 0 bases; nucleotides outside the gene matches: 5. CDR1 is SQVTM and CDR2 is ANQGSEA in the germline V gene. The CDR3 is made up of 13 amino acids. CDR3 DNA sequence: TGCAGCGACGGGGGACAGCTGAACACTGAAGCTTTCTTT. Translation gives CSDGGQLNTEAFF.

The chain links TRBV7-9 to TRBJ1-1; D ambiguous. CDR3 length: 16 residues. In germline, CDR1 is SEHNR, CDR2 FQNEAQ (reference sequence). V was clipped by 2 bases and J by 0 bases, with 13 bases between them. This CDR3 reads CASSLRTGFMNTEAFF. The DNA of the CDR3 is TGTGCCAGCAGCTTAAGGACTGGCTTCATGAACACTGAAGCTTTCTTT.

This clonotype was found many times. DNA of the CDR3: TGTGCCAGCAGTTTATCGAGGAATGCCGAGCAGTACTTC. This gives the protein CASSLSRNAEQYF. This chain joins TRBV27 and TRBJ2-7; the D is unclear. The germline gives CDR1 MNHEY, CDR2 SMNVEV (reference sequence). With 0 bases removed from V and 6 bases from J, the gap between germline ends came to 9 bases. The CDR3 totals 13 residues.

This clonotype was found many times. The chain combines TRBV6-5 with TRBJ2-2, with a weak D call TRBD2 (6 bases). Germline-derived CDR1 and CDR2 are MNHEY and SVGAGI. There are 14 residues in the CDR3. V was trimmed by 7 bases and J by 1 base, leaving 10 bases between them. The CDR3 spells CASKPGGNTGELFF. The CDR3 DNA reads TGTGCCAGCAAACCCGGGGGGAACACCGGGGAGCTGTTTTTT.

This clonotype was picked up many times. This CDR3 is CASSTGNQPQHF. DNA of the CDR3: TGTGCCAGCAGTACAGGGAATCAGCCCCAGCATTTT. The V gene is TRBV6-2 or TRBV6-3, the J gene TRBJ1-5; tentatively, D is TRBD1 (6 bases). Looked up from germline, CDR1 is MNHEY and CDR2 is SVGEGT. This CDR3 has 12 residues. Deletions cut 5 bases from V and 4 bases from J, with 6 bases between.